This is a list of T cell receptor beta chains from one sample in a study of CD8+CD57+ T cells in acquired aplastic anemia. TCRdb re-analysed the reads in MiXCR, keeping a single row per CDR3 protein. The sample contains about 190,000 distinct CDR3 sequences, roughly half of which appear only once. The source material was sorted CD4+, CD8+, or CD8+CD57+ T cells (not recorded which) from PBMCs. These receptors were taken from a human donor in good health, serving as a control. The CDR3 runs from the conserved cysteine through the conserved F or W. Not every row has a clone size; where given, it reads once, few, many or a size class.

size | V | CDR3
many | TRBV6-2/TRBV6-3 | CASRKDREQETQYF
- | TRBV7-3 | CASSTVQHETQYF
once | TRBV24-1 | CATSDPTFNEQYF
many | TRBV5-4 | CASSPWTGATGELFF
- | TRBV7-3 | CASSVGTSGGEQYF
many | TRBV9 | CASSVERQGKETQYF
- | TRBV19 | CASHTFQVWADTQYF
- | TRBV12-3/TRBV12-4 | CASSRGRAAGGYTF
- | TRBV20-1 | CSATGLAEETQYF
- | TRBV27 | CASSLLFPGGSNQPQHF
- | TRBV6-6 | CASTTGTYEQYF
- | TRBV7-9 | CAWKTPLGRVGGYTF
- | TRBV29-1 | CSADILRGGEQFF
- | TRBV25-1 | CASSSTGKDEKLFF
- | TRBV10-1 | CASSIGTGGLDTQYF
- | TRBV5-1 | CASPTGGAVTEAFF
- | TRBV27 | CASSLLALHQGTQYF
many | TRBV5-8 | CASCRQGNGYTF